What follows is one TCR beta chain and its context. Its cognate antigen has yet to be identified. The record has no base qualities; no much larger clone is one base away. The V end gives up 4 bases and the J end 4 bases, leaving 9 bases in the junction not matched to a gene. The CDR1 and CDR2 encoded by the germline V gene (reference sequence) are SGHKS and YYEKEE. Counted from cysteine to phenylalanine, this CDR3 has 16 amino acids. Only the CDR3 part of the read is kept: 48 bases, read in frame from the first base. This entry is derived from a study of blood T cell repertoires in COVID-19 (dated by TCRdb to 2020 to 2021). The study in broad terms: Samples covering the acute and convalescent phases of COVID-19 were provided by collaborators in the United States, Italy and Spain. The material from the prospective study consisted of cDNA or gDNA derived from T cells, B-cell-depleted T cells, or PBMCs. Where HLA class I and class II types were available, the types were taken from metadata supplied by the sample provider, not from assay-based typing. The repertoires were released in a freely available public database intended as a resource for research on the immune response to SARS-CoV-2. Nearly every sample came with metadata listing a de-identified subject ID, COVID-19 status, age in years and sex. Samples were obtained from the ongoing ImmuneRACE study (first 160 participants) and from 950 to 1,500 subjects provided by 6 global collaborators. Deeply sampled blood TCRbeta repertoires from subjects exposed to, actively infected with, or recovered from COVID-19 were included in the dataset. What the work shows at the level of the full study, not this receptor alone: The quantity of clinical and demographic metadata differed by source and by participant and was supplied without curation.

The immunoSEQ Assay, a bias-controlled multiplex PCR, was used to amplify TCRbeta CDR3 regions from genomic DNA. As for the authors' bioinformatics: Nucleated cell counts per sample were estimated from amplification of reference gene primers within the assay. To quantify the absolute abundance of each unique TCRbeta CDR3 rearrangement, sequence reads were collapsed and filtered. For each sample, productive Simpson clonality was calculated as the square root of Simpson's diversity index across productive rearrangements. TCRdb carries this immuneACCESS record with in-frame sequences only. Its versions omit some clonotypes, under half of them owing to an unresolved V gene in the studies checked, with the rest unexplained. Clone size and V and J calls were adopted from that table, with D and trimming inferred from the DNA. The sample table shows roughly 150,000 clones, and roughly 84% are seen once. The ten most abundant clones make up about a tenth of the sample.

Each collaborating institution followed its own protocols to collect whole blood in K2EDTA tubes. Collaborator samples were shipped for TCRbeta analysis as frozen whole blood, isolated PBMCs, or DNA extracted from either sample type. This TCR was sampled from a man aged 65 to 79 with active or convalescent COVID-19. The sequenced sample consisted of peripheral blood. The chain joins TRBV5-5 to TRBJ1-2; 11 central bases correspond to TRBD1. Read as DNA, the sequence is TGTGCCAGCAGCCTGAGGCCCGGGACAGGGGGCTATGGCTACACCTTC. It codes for CASSLRPGTGGYGYTF.